This TCR beta chain was documented in a study of blood T cell repertoires in COVID-19. About the research overall: COVID-19 samples, acute and convalescent, were from the United States, Italy and Spain. PBMCs, B-cell-depleted T cells, or T cells were the source of the cDNA or gDNA that made up the material.

There are 19 residues in the CDR3. The ends were cut back, 4 bases at V and 2 bases at J, with 26 bases in the middle. The germline V gene has CDR1 PRHDT and CDR2 FYEKMQ (reference sequence). As handled by the study authors: Amplifying reference gene primers gave estimates of nucleated cell counts. The method was immunoSEQ multiplex PCR; TCRdb's version includes in-frame clones alone and lacks a portion of them. V and J calls and clone size are as listed in that table; D and trimming were resolved from the DNA. The sample holds some 230,000 clones, roughly 84% seen once. Sequencing was done on a sample of peripheral blood. The V gene is TRBV13, the J gene TRBJ1-1, with D perhaps matching TRBD1 (6 bases). The clonotype originates from a woman aged 55-70 years who had recovered from COVID-19. The CDR3 is CASSSANRATSSFNTEAFF. CDR3 in DNA: TGTGCCAGCAGCTCAGCGAACAGGGCCACATCAAGCTTTAACACTGAAGCTTTCTTT.